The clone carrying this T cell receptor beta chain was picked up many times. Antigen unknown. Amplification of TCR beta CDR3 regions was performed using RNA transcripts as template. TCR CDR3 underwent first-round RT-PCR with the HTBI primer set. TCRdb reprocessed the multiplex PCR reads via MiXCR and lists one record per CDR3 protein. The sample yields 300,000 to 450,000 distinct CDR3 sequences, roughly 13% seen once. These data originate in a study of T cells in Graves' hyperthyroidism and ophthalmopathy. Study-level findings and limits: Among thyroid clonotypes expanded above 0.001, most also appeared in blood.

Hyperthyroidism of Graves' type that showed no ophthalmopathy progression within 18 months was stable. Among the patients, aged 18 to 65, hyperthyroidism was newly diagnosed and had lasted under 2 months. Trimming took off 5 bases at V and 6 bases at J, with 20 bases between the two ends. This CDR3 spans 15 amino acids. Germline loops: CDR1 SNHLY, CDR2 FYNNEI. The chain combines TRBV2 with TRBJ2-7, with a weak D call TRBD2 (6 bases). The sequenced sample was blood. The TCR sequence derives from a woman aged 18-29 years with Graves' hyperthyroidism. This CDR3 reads CASSPSNLAGTEQYF. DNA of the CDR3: TGTGCCAGCAGTCCCAGCAACCTGGCGGGGACCGAGCAGTACTTC. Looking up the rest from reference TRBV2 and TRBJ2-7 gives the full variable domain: EPEVTQTPSHQVTQMGQEVILRCVPISNHLYFYWYRQILGQKVEFLVSFYNNEISEKSEIFDDQFSVERPDGSNFTLKIRSTKLEDSAMYFCASSPSNLAGTEQYFGPGTRLTVT.